This entry is about one T cell receptor beta chain. The CDR3 extends over 17 amino acids. Germline assignment: CDR1 SGHAT and CDR2 FQNNGV. V trimming: 4 bases; J trimming: 3 bases; junction bases outside the gene matches: 10. These data are taken from a study of blood T cell repertoires in COVID-19. Study background: There were acute and convalescent COVID-19 samples, and they came from the United States, Italy and Spain.

In the source study's methods: Amplification from reference gene primers served as the basis for estimated nucleated cell counts. Assay used: immunoSEQ multiplex PCR; TCRdb lists only in-frame clones, some missing. V and J calls plus clone size are reproduced from that table; the DNA served to infer D and trimming. The table lists about 260,000 clones, 80% to 85% of them singletons. This TCR came from a woman between 40 and 50 years old who had recovered from COVID-19. Material for sequencing was peripheral blood. V gene TRBV11-2 combines with J gene TRBJ2-2; TRBD1 matches 8 bases. CDR3 sequence reads: CASSSRQGPRDTGELFF. CDR3 bases: TGTGCCAGCAGCTCGAGACAGGGGCCGCGGGACACCGGGGAGCTGTTTTTT.